Described below is a single TCR beta chain sequence and its context. Antigen unknown. With V trimmed by 4 bases and J by 7 bases, 10 bases remained unmatched. The V gene's germline CDR1 is MNHNS and CDR2 SASEGT. The CDR3 is 16 amino acids. PCR primers comprised 60 Vbeta and 13 Jbeta primers. Sequenced by immunoSEQ multiplex PCR; TCRdb stores in-frame clones only, minus some. The data show around 220,000 clones, around 79% seen once. These data originate in a study of cytomegalovirus exposure and HLA in healthy donors. Findings and limits, study-wide: A further, later analysis showed that HLA-associated TCR beta chains (compared with equally common others) were more clonally expanded.

The sequencing sample was made of PBMCs. The rearrangement uses TRBV6-1 and TRBJ1-4, with 9 bases lining up with TRBD1. The TCR was taken from a girl aged 2 to 10 in good health and CMV-seronegative. CDR3 DNA: TGTGCCAGCAGTGCCACCCTACAGGGGGCCGGTGAAAAACTGTTTTTT. Amino acids: CASSATLQGAGEKLFF.